Listed below are T cell receptor beta chains from one sample, sequenced in a study of T cells in localized non-small cell lung cancer. Some clones are missing from TCRdb's copy, which holds only in-frame ones; the method was immunoSEQ multiplex PCR. The table includes roughly 24,000 clones, 85% to 95% detected once. The material was peripheral blood, obtained before any cancer treatment. These receptors all stem from an older female donor with stage II squamous cell lung carcinoma. Both conserved end residues are part of each CDR3. A D gene is named only where the DNA matches it firmly. Size is omitted from some rows. Given values are once, few, many or a class for expanded clones.

cdr3_aa | clone_size | v_call | d_call | j_call
CASSQGAGGKQPQHF | once | TRBV4-3 | TRBD1 | TRBJ1-5
CASSPLGVGGTEAFF | . | TRBV18 | . | TRBJ1-1
CASSWGQGVVFF | . | TRBV7-9 | TRBD1 | TRBJ1-4
CARKNQGTEQFF | . | TRBV21-1 | . | TRBJ2-1
CASSPLPVGGGQPQHF | few | TRBV5-1 | . | TRBJ1-5
CASSQSGGGYTF | . | TRBV14 | . | TRBJ1-2
CASSLSQWGQGHYSPLHF | . | TRBV7-9 | . | TRBJ1-6
CASSLAKGQRNTIYF | . | TRBV7-2 | . | TRBJ1-3
CASSLQGRLNTGELFF | . | TRBV7-3 | . | TRBJ2-2
CASSQRATGVTYGYTF | . | TRBV4-1 | TRBD1 | TRBJ1-2
CASSLDTVYASYNSPLHF | . | TRBV7-8 | . | TRBJ1-6
CAWSLGGKHTEAFF | . | TRBV30 | . | TRBJ1-1
CASSPVVANEQFF | . | TRBV7-3 | . | TRBJ2-1
CASSPQAFGTRAFF | . | TRBV18 | . | TRBJ1-1
CASSYWGEKAFF | . | TRBV7-2 | . | TRBJ1-1
CASSRGLAGGSQETQYF | . | TRBV18 | TRBD2 | TRBJ2-5
CASSSSETTGVHEQFF | . | TRBV7-9 | . | TRBJ2-1
CAWSSGGKDYGYTF | . | TRBV30 | . | TRBJ1-2
CASSYQRATDTQYF | . | TRBV6-6 | . | TRBJ2-3
CASSLWSVTLAKNIQYF | . | TRBV28 | . | TRBJ2-4
CASSRTGGGGANVLTF | . | TRBV25-1 | TRBD1 | TRBJ2-6
CASTERGAFGETQYF | . | TRBV7-2 | TRBD2 | TRBJ2-5
CSVEGAETQYF | . | TRBV29-1 | . | TRBJ2-5
CAWTVTGDTEAFF | . | TRBV30 | TRBD1 | TRBJ1-1
CASSLLSTLHYGYTF | . | TRBV5-8 | . | TRBJ1-2
CASSKIGGSSYGYTF | . | TRBV6-5 | . | TRBJ1-2
CASSPGQVISYEQYF | . | TRBV5-4 | TRBD1 | TRBJ2-7
CASSGARGLAGYTF | . | TRBV2 | . | TRBJ1-2
CSALGGSFYGYTF | . | TRBV29-1 | . | TRBJ1-2
CASSSDSNYGYTF | . | TRBV5-5 | . | TRBJ1-2
CASSQELAGGHGNEQFF | . | TRBV4-3 | TRBD2 | TRBJ2-1
CASSPRDSSGFDTQYF | . | TRBV4-2 | TRBD2 | TRBJ2-3
CASIGRGGYNEKLFF | . | TRBV6-1 | . | TRBJ1-4
CASRGLSSYNEQFF | . | TRBV27 | . | TRBJ2-1
CASSEFLGTYYGYTF | . | TRBV10-2 | . | TRBJ1-2
CASSQDEGAHYGYTF | . | TRBV14 | TRBD1 | TRBJ1-2
CASSGSDRSGQFF | once | TRBV2 | . | TRBJ2-1
CASSSYEQYF | . | TRBV23-1 | . | TRBJ2-7
CASSKGVVIYEQYF | . | TRBV21-1 | . | TRBJ2-7
CASSVGAGELFF | . | TRBV12-5 | . | TRBJ2-2
CASSPPDRGDGYTF | . | TRBV18 | TRBD1 | TRBJ1-2
CASSPGTRETQYF | . | TRBV18 | . | TRBJ2-5